This T cell receptor beta chain comes out of a study of cytomegalovirus exposure and HLA in healthy donors. Study-wide results and caveats: An assumption of roughly uniform sequencing depth across donors underlay the presence/absence analyses.

Researchers ran the PCR with 60 Vbeta and 13 Jbeta primers. Using immunoSEQ multiplex PCR, the repertoire was profiled, and TCRdb retains in-frame clones only, with some absent. The top ten clones hold approximately 1.1% of a sample with roughly 150,000 clones, 65% to 90% of them seen once. To note about this clone: Its matching antigen is unknown.

Germline assignment: CDR1 MGHRA and CDR2 YSYEKL. V was shortened by 2 bases and J by 0 bases, with 5 bases between the two germline ends. CDR3 length: 13 amino acids. The chain carries TRBV4-1 and TRBJ2-7; D gene ambiguous. The sequencing sample was made of PBMCs. The receptor was isolated from a female donor in good health and CMV-seronegative. This CDR3 is CASSQSPSYEQYF. CDR3 sequence (DNA): TGCGCCAGCAGCCAAAGCCCCTCCTACGAGCAGTACTTC.